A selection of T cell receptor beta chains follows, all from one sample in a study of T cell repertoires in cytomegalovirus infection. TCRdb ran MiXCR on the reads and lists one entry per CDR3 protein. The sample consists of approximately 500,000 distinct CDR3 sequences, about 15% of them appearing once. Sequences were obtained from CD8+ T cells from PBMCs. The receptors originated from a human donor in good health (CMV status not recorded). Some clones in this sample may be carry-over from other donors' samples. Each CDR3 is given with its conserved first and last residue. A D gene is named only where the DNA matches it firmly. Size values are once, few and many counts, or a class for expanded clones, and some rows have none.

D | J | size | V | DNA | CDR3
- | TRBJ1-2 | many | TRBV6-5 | TGTGCCAGCAGTTACTCGCGGACCTATGGCTACACCTTC | CASSYSRTYGYTF
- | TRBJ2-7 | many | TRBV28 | TGTGCCAGCAGTTACCAAGGGGGGACGTTGGATTACGAGCAGTACTTC | CASSYQGGTLDYEQYF
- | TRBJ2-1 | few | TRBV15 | TGTGCCACTAGAGGAGCCTCCTACAATGAGCAGTTCTTC | CATRGASYNEQFF
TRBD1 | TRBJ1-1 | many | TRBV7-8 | TGTGCCAGCAGCTTAGTTCCCGGGACAGCGAACACTGAAGCTTTCTTT | CASSLVPGTANTEAFF
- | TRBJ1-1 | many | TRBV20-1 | TGCAGTGCTAGCCTAGGGAGTGACACTGAAGCTTTCTTT | CSASLGSDTEAFF
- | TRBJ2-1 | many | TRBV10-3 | TGTGCCATCAGTGAGGGGGGCAAGGGGAATGAGCAGTTCTTC | CAISEGGKGNEQFF
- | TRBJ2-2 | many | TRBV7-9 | TGTGCCAGCAGCTTCGGTCTGGGGGAGCTGTTTTTT | CASSFGLGELFF
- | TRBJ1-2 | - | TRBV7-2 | TGTGCCAGCAGCTATGATACCTGGGCAGTTCAAAACTATGGCTACACCTTC | CASSYDTWAVQNYGYTF
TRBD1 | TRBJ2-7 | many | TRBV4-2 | TGTGCCAGCAGCCGATTAGGGACAGTTGGCGAGCAGTACTTC | CASSRLGTVGEQYF
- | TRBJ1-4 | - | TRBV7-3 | TGTGCCAGCAGCGCGGGGGGGGCAACTAATGAAAAACTGTTTTTT | CASSAGGATNEKLFF
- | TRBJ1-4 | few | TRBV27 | TGTGCCAGCAGTCAGTACAATGAAAAACTGTTTTTT | CASSQYNEKLFF
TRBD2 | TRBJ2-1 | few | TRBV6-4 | TGTGCCAGCAGTGCCACTTTAGCGGGTACCTACAATGAGCAGTTCTTC | CASSATLAGTYNEQFF
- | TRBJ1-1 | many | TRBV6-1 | TGTGCCAGCAGTGAAGGGTACCTCTATCACGAGGCTTTCTTT | CASSEGYLYHEAFF
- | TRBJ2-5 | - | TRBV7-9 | TGTGCCAGCAGCCCTCGGGACCGCCGGGAGACCCAGTACTTC | CASSPRDRRETQYF
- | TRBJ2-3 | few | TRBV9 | TGTGCCAGCAGCGCCTCTGGAAGCACAGATACGCAGTATTTT | CASSASGSTDTQYF
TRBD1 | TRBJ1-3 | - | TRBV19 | TGTGCCAGCCATACGGGGGGGACAGGGAGAAACACCATATATTTT | CASHTGGTGRNTIYF
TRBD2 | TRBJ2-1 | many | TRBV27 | TGTGCCAGCAGTTCTAGCGGGACTCCCTCCTACAATGAGCAGTTCTTC | CASSSSGTPSYNEQFF
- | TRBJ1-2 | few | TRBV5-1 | TGCGCCAGCAGCTTGGCCGATGTAGACTATGGCTACACCTTC | CASSLADVDYGYTF
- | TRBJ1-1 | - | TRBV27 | TGTGCCAGCAGTTCCGGGTTCGACACTGAAGCTTTCTTT | CASSSGFDTEAFF
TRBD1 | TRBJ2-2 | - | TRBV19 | TGTGCCAGTAGTCTTCGGACAGGGAAGAGCACCGGGGAGCTGTTTTTT | CASSLRTGKSTGELFF
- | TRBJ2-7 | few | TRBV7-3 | TGTGCCAGCAGCTCCACCCCGGACACCCTCTACGAGCAGTACTTC | CASSSTPDTLYEQYF
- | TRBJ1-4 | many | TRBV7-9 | TGTGCCAGCAGCTTATTCGGCCAGGGGAAGGTCAATGAAAAACTGTTTTTT | CASSLFGQGKVNEKLFF
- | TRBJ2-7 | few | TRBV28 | TGTGCCAGCAGTACTTACCGGGACCGCCGGGAGCAGTACTTC | CASSTYRDRREQYF
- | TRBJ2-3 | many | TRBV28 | TGTGCCAGCAGGGGCGCGTTCACAGATACGCAGTATTTT | CASRGAFTDTQYF
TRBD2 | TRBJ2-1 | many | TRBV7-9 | TGTGCCAGCGGGGGAAACAGACTAGCGATCAATGAGCAGTTCTTC | CASGGNRLAINEQFF
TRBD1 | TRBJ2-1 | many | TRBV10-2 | TGCGCCAGCAGTCCGAACAGGGGGAGCTCCTACAATGAGCAGTTCTTC | CASSPNRGSSYNEQFF
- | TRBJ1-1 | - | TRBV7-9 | TGTGCCAGCAGCCCAACATTCGAAGCTTTCTTT | CASSPTFEAFF
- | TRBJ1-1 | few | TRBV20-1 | TGCAGTGCTAGAACGGGACGGCTGAACACTGAAGCTTTCTTT | CSARTGRLNTEAFF
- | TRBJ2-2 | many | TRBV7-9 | TGTGCCAGCAGCTTGCCCTCCGGCGGGGAGCTGTTTTTT | CASSLPSGGELFF
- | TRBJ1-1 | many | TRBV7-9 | TGTGCCAGCAGCTGGGAACGGGGCGCGGACACTGAAGCTTTCTTT | CASSWERGADTEAFF
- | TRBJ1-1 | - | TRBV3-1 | TGTGCCAGCAGCCAACCCCCCCGCAGGGGTAAACAGTGGTCTGAAGCTTTCTTT | CASSQPPRRGKQWSEAFF
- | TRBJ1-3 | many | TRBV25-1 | TGTGCCAGCAGTGAATGGGCAGACCTACCTTCTGGAAACACCATATATTTT | CASSEWADLPSGNTIYF
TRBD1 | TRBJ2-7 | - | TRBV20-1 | TGCAGTGCTAGAGATGCGAAGGGACAGACCTACGAGCAGTACTTC | CSARDAKGQTYEQYF
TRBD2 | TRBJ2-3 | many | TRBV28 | TGTGCCAGCAGTTTATCGCCTAGCGGGCACTACTCTTCGAGCACAGATACGCAGTATTTT | CASSLSPSGHYSSSTDTQYF
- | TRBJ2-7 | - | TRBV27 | TGTGCCAGCAGTTCAGAGGGCCGCTACGAGCAGTACTTC | CASSSEGRYEQYF
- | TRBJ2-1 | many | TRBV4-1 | TGCGCCAGCAGCCAAATCGACGGAGAGGGGCAGTTCTTC | CASSQIDGEGQFF
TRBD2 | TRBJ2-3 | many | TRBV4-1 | TGCGCCAGCAGCTCCACGCGTGCGGAGCGGGAGACAGATACGCAGTATTTT | CASSSTRAERETDTQYF
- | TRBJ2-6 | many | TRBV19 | TGTGCCAGTAGTATAGAAAGTGGGTGGCCGTACTCTGGGGCCAACGTCCTGACTTTC | CASSIESGWPYSGANVLTF
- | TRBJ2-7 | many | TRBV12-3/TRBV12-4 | TGTGCCAGCAGTTTATCAGCGGATTATCCCTACGAGCAGTACTTC | CASSLSADYPYEQYF
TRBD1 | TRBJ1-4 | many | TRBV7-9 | TGTGCCAGCAGACGTGCGACAGGGGCAACGAATGAAAAACTGTTTTTT | CASRRATGATNEKLFF
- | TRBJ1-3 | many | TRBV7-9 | TGTGCCAGCAGGGCGACAGGTCCTCACCGCCTCTCTGGAAACACCATATATTTT | CASRATGPHRLSGNTIYF